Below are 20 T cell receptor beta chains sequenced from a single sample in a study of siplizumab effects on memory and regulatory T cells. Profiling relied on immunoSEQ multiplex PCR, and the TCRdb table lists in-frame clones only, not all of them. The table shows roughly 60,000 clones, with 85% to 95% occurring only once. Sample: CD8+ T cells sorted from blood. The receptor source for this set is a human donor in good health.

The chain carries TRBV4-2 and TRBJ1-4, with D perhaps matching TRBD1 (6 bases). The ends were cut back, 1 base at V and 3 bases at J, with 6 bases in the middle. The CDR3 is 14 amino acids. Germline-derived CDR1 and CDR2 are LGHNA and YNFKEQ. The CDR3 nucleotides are TGTGCCAGCAGCCAAGGGACAGCTAATGAAAAACTGTTTTTT. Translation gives CASSQGTANEKLFF.

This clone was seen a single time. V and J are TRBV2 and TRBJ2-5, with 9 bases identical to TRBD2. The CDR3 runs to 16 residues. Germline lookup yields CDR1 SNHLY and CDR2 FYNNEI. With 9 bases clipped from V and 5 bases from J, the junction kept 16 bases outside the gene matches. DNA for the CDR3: TGTGCCAGTCGGCCTGGGGGCGGGAGGGCCTGGGAGACCCAGTACTTC. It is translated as CASRPGGGRAWETQYF.

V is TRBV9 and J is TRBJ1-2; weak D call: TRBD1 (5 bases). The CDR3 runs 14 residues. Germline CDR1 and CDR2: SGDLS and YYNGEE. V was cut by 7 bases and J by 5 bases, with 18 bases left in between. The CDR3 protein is CASGGRGGGYGYTF. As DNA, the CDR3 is TGTGCCAGCGGGGGAAGGGGAGGTGGGTATGGCTACACCTTC.

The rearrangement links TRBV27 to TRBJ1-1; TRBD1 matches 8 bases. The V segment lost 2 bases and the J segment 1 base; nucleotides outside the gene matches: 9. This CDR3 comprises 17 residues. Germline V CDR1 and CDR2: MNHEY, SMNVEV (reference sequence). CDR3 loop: CASSLRAGGFGNTEAFF. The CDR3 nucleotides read TGTGCCAGCAGTTTACGCGCAGGGGGCTTTGGGAACACTGAAGCTTTCTTT.

The CDR3 DNA reads TGTGCCTGGAGTGTATTGGACAGGGCCCACACAGATACGCAGTATTTT. Translation gives CAWSVLDRAHTDTQYF. J is TRBJ2-3 and V is TRBV30; 8 nucleotides match TRBD1. The CDR3 is 16 amino acids. The germline CDR1 and CDR2 sequences are GTSNPN and SVGIG (reference sequence). The V segment lost 0 bases and the J segment 2 bases; nucleotides outside the gene matches: 7.

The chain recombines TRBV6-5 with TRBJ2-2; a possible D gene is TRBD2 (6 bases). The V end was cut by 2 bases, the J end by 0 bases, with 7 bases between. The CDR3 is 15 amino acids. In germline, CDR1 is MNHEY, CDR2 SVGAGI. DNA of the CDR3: TGTGCCAGCAGTTACAGGGACTCGAACACCGGGGAGCTGTTTTTT. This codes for CASSYRDSNTGELFF.

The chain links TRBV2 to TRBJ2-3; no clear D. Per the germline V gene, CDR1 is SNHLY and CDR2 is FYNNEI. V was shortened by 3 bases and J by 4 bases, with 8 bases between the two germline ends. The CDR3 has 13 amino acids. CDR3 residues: CASSDVSPDTQYF. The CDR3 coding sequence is TGTGCCAGCAGTGATGTGTCTCCAGATACGCAGTATTTT.

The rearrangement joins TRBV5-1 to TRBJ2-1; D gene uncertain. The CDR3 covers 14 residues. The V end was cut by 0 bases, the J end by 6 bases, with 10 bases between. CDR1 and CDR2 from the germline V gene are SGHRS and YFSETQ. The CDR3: CASSLGAGANEQFF. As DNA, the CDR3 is TGCGCCAGCAGCTTGGGAGCCGGAGCCAATGAGCAGTTCTTC.

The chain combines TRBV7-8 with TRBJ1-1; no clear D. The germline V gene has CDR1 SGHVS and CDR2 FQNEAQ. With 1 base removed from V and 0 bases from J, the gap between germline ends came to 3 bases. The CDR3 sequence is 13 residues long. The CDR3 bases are TGTGCCAGCAGCTTAGATCTGAACACTGAAGCTTTCTTT. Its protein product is CASSLDLNTEAFF.

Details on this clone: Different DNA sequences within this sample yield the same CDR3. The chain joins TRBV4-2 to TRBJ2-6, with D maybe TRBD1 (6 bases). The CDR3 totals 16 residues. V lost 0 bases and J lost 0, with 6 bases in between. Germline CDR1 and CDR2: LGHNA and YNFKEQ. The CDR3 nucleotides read TGTGCCAGCAGCCAAGACAGGGGCTCTGGGGCCAACGTCCTGACTTTC. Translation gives CASSQDRGSGANVLTF.

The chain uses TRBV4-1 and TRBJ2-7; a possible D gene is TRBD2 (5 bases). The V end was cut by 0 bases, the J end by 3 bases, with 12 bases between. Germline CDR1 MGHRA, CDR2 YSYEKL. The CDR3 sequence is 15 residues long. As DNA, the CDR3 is TGCGCCAGCAGCCAAGAAATACGGGAAATCTACGAGCAGTACTTC. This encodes CASSQEIREIYEQYF.

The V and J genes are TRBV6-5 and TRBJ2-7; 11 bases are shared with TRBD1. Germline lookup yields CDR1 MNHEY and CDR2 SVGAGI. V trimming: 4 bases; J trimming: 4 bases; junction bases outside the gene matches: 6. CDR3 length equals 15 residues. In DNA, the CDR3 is TGTGCCAGCAGTTTTACCGGGACAGGGGGATACGAGCAGTACTTC. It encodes CASSFTGTGGYEQYF.

This CDR3 is CASSSTGGTEDEQYF. The CDR3 DNA follows: TGTGCCAGCAGCTCGACAGGGGGGACTGAGGACGAGCAGTACTTC. The V and J genes are TRBV5-8 and TRBJ2-7; 9 positions agree with TRBD1. V was pared by 3 bases and J by 5 bases, with 9 bases of the junction left unmatched. CDR3 size: 15 residues. Germline CDR1 is SGHTS and CDR2 is YDEGEE.

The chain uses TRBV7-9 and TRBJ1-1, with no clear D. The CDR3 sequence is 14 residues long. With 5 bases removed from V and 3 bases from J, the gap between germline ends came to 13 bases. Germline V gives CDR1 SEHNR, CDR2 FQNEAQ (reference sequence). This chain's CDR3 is CASSPRLQYTEAFF. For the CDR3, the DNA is TGTGCCAGCAGCCCCAGGCTACAGTACACTGAAGCTTTCTTT.

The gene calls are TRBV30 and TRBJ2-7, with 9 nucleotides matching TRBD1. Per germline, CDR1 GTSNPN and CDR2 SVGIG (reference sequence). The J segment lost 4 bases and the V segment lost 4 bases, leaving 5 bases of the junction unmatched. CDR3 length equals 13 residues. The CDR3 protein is CAWNYRGLYEQYF. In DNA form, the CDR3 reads TGTGCCTGGAATTACAGGGGGCTATACGAGCAGTACTTC.

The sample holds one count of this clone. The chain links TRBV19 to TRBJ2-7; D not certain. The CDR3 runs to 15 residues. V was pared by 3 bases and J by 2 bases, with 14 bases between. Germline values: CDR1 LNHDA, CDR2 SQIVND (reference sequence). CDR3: CASSIEAAATYEQYF. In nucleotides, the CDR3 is TGTGCCAGTAGTATTGAGGCGGCTGCAACCTACGAGCAGTACTTC.

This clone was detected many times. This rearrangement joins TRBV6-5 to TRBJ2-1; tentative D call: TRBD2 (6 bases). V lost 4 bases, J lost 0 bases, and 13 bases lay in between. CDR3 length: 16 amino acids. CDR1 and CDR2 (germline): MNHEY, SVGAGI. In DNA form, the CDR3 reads TGTGCCAGCAGTTCCGGGACTTTGAGCTCCTACAATGAGCAGTTCTTC. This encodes CASSSGTLSSYNEQFF.

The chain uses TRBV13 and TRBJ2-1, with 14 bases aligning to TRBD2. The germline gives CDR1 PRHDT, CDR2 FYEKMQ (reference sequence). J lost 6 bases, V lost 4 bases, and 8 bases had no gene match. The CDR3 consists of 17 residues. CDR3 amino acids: CASSSGTSGRGSNEQFF. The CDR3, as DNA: TGTGCCAGCAGCTCCGGGACTAGCGGGAGAGGAAGCAATGAGCAGTTCTTC.

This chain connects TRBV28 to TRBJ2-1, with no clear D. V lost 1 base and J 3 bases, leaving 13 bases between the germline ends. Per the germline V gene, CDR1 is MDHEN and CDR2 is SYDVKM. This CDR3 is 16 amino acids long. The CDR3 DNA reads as TGTGCCAGCAGTTTATACCATGGCAGGAGCTACAATGAGCAGTTCTTC. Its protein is CASSLYHGRSYNEQFF.

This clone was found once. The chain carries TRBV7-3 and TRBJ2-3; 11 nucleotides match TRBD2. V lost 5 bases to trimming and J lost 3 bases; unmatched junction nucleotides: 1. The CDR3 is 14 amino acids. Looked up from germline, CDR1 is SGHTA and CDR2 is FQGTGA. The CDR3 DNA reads TGTGCCAGCAGCCGGACTAGCGGGACAGATACGCAGTATTTT. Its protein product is CASSRTSGTDTQYF.